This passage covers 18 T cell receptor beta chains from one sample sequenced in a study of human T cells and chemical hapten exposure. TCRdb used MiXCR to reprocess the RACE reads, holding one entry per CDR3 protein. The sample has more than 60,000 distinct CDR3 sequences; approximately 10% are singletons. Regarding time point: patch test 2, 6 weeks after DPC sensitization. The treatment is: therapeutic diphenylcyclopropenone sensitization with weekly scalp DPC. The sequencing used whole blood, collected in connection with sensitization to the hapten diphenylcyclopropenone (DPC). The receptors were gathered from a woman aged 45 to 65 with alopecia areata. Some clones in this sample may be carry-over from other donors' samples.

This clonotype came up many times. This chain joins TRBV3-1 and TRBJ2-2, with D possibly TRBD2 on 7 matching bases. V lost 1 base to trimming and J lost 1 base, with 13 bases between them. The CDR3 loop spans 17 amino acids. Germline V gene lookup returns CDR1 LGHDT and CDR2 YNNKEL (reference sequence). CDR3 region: CASSQADGGLNTGELFF. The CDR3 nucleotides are TGTGCCAGCAGCCAAGCGGACGGGGGGCTGAACACCGGGGAGCTGTTTTTT.

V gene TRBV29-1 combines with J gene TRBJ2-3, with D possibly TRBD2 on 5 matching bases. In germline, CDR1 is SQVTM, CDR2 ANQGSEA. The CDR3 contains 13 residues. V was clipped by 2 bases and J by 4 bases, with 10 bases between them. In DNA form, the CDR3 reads TGCAGCGTTGAAAGAGGGATCTCAGATACGCAGTATTTT. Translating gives CSVERGISDTQYF.

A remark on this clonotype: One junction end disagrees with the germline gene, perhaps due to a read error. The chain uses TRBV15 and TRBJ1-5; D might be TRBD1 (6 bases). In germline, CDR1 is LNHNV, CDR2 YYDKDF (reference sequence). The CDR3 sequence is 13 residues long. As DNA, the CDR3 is TGTGCCACCAGCAGAGATTCAAGGACAGAACTGAATTTT. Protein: CATSRDSRTELNF. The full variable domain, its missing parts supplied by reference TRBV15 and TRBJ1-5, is DAMVIQNPRYQVTQFGKPVTLSCSQTLNHNVMYWYQQKSSQAPKLLFHYYDKDFNNEADTPDNFQSRRPNTSFCFLDIRSPGLGDTAMYLCATSRDSRTELNFGDGTRLSIL.

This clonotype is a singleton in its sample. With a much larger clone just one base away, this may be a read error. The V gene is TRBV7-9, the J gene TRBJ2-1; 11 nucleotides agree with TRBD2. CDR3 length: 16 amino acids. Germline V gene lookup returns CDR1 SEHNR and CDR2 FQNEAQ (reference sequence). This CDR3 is CASSLGGTSGNNAQFF. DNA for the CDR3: TGTGCCAGCAGCTTAGGGGGGACTAGCGGAAACAATGCGCAGTTCTTC.

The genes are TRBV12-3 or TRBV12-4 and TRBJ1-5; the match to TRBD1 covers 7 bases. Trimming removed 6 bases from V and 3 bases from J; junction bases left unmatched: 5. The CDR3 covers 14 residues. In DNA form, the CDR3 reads TGTGCCAGCAGCCGGGACAGTTTCAATCAGCCCCAGCATTTT. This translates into CASSRDSFNQPQHF.

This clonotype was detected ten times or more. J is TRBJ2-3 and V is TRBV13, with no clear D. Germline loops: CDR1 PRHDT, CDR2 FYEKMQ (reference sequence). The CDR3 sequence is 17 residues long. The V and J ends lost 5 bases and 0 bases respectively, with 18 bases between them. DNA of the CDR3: TGTGCCAGCAGCCATCGGACGGACGTTACTAGCACAGATACGCAGTATTTT. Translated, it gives CASSHRTDVTSTDTQYF.

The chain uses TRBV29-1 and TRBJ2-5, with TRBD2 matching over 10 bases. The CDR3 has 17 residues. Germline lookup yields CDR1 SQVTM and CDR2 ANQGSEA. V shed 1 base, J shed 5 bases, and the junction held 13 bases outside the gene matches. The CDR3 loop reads CSVEGPGLAGVTETQYF. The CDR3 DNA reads TGCAGCGTTGAAGGACCCGGGCTAGCGGGAGTGACGGAGACCCAGTACTTC.

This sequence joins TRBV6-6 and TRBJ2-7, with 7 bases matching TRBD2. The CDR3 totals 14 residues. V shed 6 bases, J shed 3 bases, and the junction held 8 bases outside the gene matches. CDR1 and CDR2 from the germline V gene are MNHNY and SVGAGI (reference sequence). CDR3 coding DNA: TGTGCCAGCAGCCCGGGAGGACCGAGCTACGAGCAGTACTTC. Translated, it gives CASSPGGPSYEQYF.

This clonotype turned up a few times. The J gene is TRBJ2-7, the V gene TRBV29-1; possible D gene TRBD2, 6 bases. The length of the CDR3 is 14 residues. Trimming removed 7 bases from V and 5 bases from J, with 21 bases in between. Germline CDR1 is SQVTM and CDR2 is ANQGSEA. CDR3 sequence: CSAEEGNGFDEQYF. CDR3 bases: TGCAGCGCCGAGGAGGGTAATGGATTCGACGAGCAGTACTTC.

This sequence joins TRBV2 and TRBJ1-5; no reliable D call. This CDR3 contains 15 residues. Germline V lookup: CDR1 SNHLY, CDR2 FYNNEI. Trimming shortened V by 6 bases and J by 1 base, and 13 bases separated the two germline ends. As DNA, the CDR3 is TGTGCCAGCAGCGCCACTGCCGACAGCAATCAGCCCCAGCATTTT. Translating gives CASSATADSNQPQHF.

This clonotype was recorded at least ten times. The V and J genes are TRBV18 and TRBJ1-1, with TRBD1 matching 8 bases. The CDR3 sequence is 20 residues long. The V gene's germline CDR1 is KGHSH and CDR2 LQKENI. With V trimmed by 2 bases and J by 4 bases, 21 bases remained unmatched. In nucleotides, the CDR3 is TGTGCCAGCTCACCATTTGTGACCGGGACAGGAACCCCATCAGGCACTGAAGCTTTCTTT. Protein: CASSPFVTGTGTPSGTEAFF.

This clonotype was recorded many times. CDR3 loop: CASSPLGSDTQYF. In DNA form, the CDR3 reads TGTGCCAGCTCACCACTTGGTTCCGATACGCAGTATTTT. The chain links TRBV18 to TRBJ2-3; D is undetermined. V was cut by 1 base and J by 6 bases, with 8 bases left in between. Germline assignment: CDR1 KGHSH and CDR2 LQKENI. CDR3 length equals 13 residues. Combining the CDR3 with reference TRBV18 and TRBJ2-3 gives the whole variable domain NAGVMQNPRHLVRRRGQEARLRCSPMKGHSHVYWYRQLPEEGLKFMVYLQKENIIDESGMPKERFSAEFPKEGPSILRIQQVVRGDSAAYFCASSPLGSDTQYFGPGTRLTVL.

The CDR3 region is CASSTLGRTDTQYF. The DNA for the CDR3 is TGTGCCAGTAGTACCTTAGGGAGAACAGATACGCAGTATTTT. The gene calls are TRBV19 and TRBJ2-3, with TRBD2 as a possible D gene (5 bases). This CDR3 contains 14 residues. The V end was cut by 4 bases, the J end by 3 bases, with 11 bases between. The germline V gene has CDR1 LNHDA and CDR2 SQIVND (reference sequence). The entire variable domain, with the rest obtained from reference TRBV19 and TRBJ2-3, is as follows: DGGITQSPKYLFRKEGQNVTLSCEQNLNHDAMYWYRQDPGQGLRLIYYSQIVNDFQKGDIAEGYSVSREKKESFPLTVTSAQKNPTAFYLCASSTLGRTDTQYFGPGTRLTVL.

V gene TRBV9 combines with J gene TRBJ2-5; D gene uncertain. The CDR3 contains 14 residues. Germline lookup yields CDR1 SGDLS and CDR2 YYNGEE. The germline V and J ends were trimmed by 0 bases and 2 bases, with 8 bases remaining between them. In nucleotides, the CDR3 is TGTGCCAGCAGCGTAGGGGTCCCGCAAGAGACCCAGTACTTC. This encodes CASSVGVPQETQYF.

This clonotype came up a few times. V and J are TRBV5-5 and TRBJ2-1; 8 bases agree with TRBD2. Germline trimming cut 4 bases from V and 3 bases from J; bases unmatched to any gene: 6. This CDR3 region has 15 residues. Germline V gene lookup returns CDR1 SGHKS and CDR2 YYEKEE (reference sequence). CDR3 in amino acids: CASSRSGSDYNEQFF. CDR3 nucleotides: TGTGCCAGCAGCCGGAGCGGGAGTGACTACAATGAGCAGTTCTTC.

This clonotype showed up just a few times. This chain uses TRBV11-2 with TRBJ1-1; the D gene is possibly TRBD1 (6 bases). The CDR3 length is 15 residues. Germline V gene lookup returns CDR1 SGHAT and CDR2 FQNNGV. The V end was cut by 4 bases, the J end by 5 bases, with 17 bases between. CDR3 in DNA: TGTGCCAGCAGCTCCGTTATCAGGGGCCGGACTGAAGCTTTCTTT. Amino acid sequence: CASSSVIRGRTEAFF.

The CDR3 nucleotides are TGCAGCGTCGACGCCGGACCGGGACAGGGAAATACTAACTATGGCTACACCTTC. It specifies CSVDAGPGQGNTNYGYTF. V and J are TRBV29-1 and TRBJ1-2, with TRBD1 matching over 9 bases. The germline gives CDR1 SQVTM, CDR2 ANQGSEA. CDR3 size: 18 residues. J was trimmed by 0 bases and V by 6 bases; bases with no gene match: 17.

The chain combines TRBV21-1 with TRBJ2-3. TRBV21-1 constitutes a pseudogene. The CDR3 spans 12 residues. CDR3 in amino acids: CASSKVGDTQYF. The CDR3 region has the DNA TGTGCCAGCAGCAAAGTTGGAGATACGCAGTATTTT.